The source of this T cell receptor beta chain is a study of beta chain features in type 1 diabetes (dated by TCRdb to between 2018 and 2020). Background on the whole study: Mean age, gender distribution, total cell number and subset yield were not different between patients and healthy donors. A total of some 110 million sorted cells were examined across all samples, and a strong correlation was observed between cell number per subset and RNA yield. In the study, TCRB repertoires of sorted circulating CD4+ T cell subsets from recently diagnosed type 1 diabetes patients were compared with those of matched healthy donors. Naive and central memory subsets were obtained from all 30 or so donors, but regulatory and stem cell-like memory subsets were isolated from only 8 patients and roughly eight healthy donors. The investigation overall reported the following: Patients with type 1 diabetes made fewer insertions and deleted more nucleotides at VDJ recombination sites, implying thymic rearrangement abnormalities. Because cDNA was sequenced instead of genomic DNA, activated cells with high expression could be over-represented, although the groups did not differ in activation or CD3 levels. Shorter templates might have been favored by PCR, but patient and control samples were amplified and corrected together, so both groups would have been affected equally by any skew. Naive, central memory and regulatory TCRB repertoires appeared to be more similar among patients than among healthy donors. Only small numbers of individuals were included in the HLA sub-analyses, which left unresolved whether HLA type had any influence on TCRB rearrangement. A moderate but significant shortening of TCRB CDR3 length was observed in type 1 diabetes patients in all four CD4+ subsets.

To note about this clone: There is no known antigen for this receptor. No qualities accompany the bases; no much larger clone lies one base away.

V is reduced by 5 bases and J by 1 base, leaving a spacing of 11 bases between them. From the cysteine through the phenylalanine, the CDR3 covers 13 amino acids. Only CDR3 DNA is held: 39 bases, read in frame from base 1. The germline V gene encodes CDR1 GTSNPN and CDR2 SVGIG (reference sequence). All of the isolated RNA was reverse transcribed with the High Capacity cDNA Reverse Transcription Kit, so expressed TCRB transcripts were sequenced. Deep immunoSEQ sequencing was applied to naive, central memory and regulatory T cell samples, giving an average of roughly 3.5 million total reads per sample. Sorted cells were lysed in RLT buffer and RNA was extracted with DNase-treated RNeasy Micro or Mini kits, depending on cell number. To prevent cross-contamination, each cell subset was processed individually, whereas patient and healthy donor samples were processed jointly. TCRB sequences were amplified from cDNA with the immunoSEQ multiplex PCR, producing 87-bp fragments spanning the CDR3 region. Sequencing of the amplicons was done on the Illumina HiSeq platform. In the source study's methods: PCR bias was computationally corrected using synthetic template baselines, reads within Hamming distance 2 were collapsed, and singletons that could not be merged were discarded. Reads were aligned to IMGT to assign V, D and J genes, CDR3 length, and insertions or deletions at six rearrangement sites. Within each subset, clonotype counts were normalized to sorted cell number, after which true diversity and Gini coefficients were computed with the tcR R package. The overlap coefficient, calculated on TCRB nucleotide sequences, was used to measure repertoire sharing. As a proxy for the pre-selection repertoire, out-of-frame TCRB sequences from naive cells were analyzed. The table comes from immuneACCESS by way of TCRdb, which keeps in-frame sequences with V and J called. Part of the clones is missing from these tables; in studies checked, under half for an unresolved V gene and the rest for unknown reasons. For V, J and clone size, that table is used; D and trimming come from the DNA. The sample includes some 350,000 clones, with roughly 14% observed a single time. Roughly 0.015% of the sample is taken by the ten largest.

Each donor gave one peripheral blood draw, roughly 110 mL on average, collected into heparinised tubes. A BD FACSAria II was used to sort naive, central memory, regulatory and stem cell-like memory CD4+ T cells with a panel that included CD45RO, CCR7, CD25, CD127, CD95 and CD27. All sorted populations exceeded 95% purity. PBMCs were isolated immediately by Lymphoprep density gradient centrifugation and stained directly without culture. So that batch effects would be minimized, each experiment stained and sorted samples in pairs, pairing one healthy donor with one patient. The sequence is built from TRBV30 and TRBJ2-5; there is no confident call for the D gene. The receptor's source is a woman between 18 and 30 years old with type 1 diabetes. Sequenced: naive CD4+ T cells from blood. The cell subset or site label for this specimen denotes: true naive CD4+ T cells. The nucleotide sequence is TGTGCCTGGGCCACACATTCCCAAGAGACCCAGTACTTC. Translated, it reads CAWATHSQETQYF.